The sequence of this TCR beta chain was determined in a study of blood T cells in healthy people across ages. Study results and limitations: Percentage of naive T cells showed a strong correlation with TCR beta diversity.

The authors ran a second PCR of 7 to 11 cycles using a sample-barcoded 5' primer and a J-beta primer mix. TCRdb used MiXCR to reprocess the 5' RACE reads, holding one entry per CDR3 protein. This sample yields some 1.5 million distinct CDR3 sequences, of which approximately 39% are seen a single time; over 3.5% belongs to the top ten. For this clonotype: Its antigen is not identified. The junction does not match germline at one end; this may be a read error.

The CDR3 runs 22 residues. Germline-derived CDR1 and CDR2 are SQVTM and ANQGSEA. The chain is built from TRBV29-1 and TRBJ1-2; 10 bases are a match to TRBD1. The sample taken for sequencing was blood. The TCR originated in a young woman in good health. This CDR3 reads CSVEDLLTGGDSQFRLNYGHTF. Here the CDR3 DNA reads TGCAGCGTTGAAGATCTATTGACAGGGGGCGATTCCCAATTTCGTCTTAACTATGGCCACACCTTC.